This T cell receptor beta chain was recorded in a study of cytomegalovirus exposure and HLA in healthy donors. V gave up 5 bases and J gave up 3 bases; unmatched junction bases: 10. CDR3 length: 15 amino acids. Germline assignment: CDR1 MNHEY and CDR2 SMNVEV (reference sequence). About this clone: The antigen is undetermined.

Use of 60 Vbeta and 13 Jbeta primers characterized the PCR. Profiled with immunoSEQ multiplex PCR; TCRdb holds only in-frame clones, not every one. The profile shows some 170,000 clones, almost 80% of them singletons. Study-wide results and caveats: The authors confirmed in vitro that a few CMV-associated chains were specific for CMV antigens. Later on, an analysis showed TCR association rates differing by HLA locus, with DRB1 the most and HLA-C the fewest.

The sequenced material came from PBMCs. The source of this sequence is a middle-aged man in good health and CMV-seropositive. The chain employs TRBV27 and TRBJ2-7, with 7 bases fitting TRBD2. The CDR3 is CASSRSGSLFYEQYF. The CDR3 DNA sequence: TGTGCCAGCAGTCGTAGCGGGTCCCTTTTCTACGAGCAGTACTTC.